This TCR beta chain came from a study of OX40 agonist ivuxolimab in advanced cancers. Overall study: Patients enrolled in dose escalation were diagnosed with hepatocellular carcinoma, melanoma, renal cell or head and neck cancer. Study findings and constraints: On average, CD8+ T cells had more expanded clones than CD4+.

Here immunoSEQ multiplex PCR was the method, and the copy in TCRdb shows in-frame clones only, minus some. The profile shows about 70,000 clones, approximately 81% of them singletons. Comment on this clone: The antigen is undetermined.

CDR3 length: 15 amino acids. V lost 2 bases and J 5 bases, leaving 16 bases between the germline ends. Per the germline V gene, CDR1 is SGHRS and CDR2 is YFSETQ. The chain is built from TRBV5-1 and TRBJ1-1, with a weak D call TRBD1 (5 bases). The origin of this receptor is an adult with an advanced solid tumor such as melanoma, head and neck, liver or kidney cancer. The sample in question was CD4+ or CD8+ T cells sorted from blood, obtained in a trial of the OX40 agonist ivuxolimab. The CDR3, as DNA: TGCGCCAGCAGCTTCCCGACAGAGGGTGATACTGAAGCTTTCTTT. Residues: CASSFPTEGDTEAFF.